The sequence of this T cell receptor beta chain was determined in a study of blood T cell repertoires in COVID-19. Study background: The study drew acute and convalescent COVID-19 samples from the United States, Italy and Spain. In each case, the material was cDNA or gDNA derived from T cells, B-cell-depleted T cells, or PBMCs.

Original handling: By means of reference gene primer amplification, nucleated cell counts were estimated. The table came from immunoSEQ multiplex PCR; TCRdb's copy has only in-frame clones and leaves some out. V and J calls and clone size are those listed in that table; D and trimming were worked out from the DNA. The repertoire consists of some 150,000 clones, with approximately 80% occurring once and the leading ten covering about 8.4%. J was trimmed by 1 base and V by 6 bases; bases with no gene match: 7. The germline V gene has CDR1 SEHNR and CDR2 FQNEAQ (reference sequence). CDR3 length: 15 residues.

Sequencing was performed on peripheral blood. The V and J genes are TRBV7-9 and TRBJ1-2; 8 bases line up with TRBD1. This sequence originates from an older woman with active or convalescent COVID-19. Here the CDR3 reads CASSRTGSINYGYTF. The CDR3 nucleotides are TGTGCCAGCAGTCGGACAGGGAGCATTAACTATGGCTACACCTTC.